The T cell receptor (beta chain) described here comes from a study of cytomegalovirus exposure and HLA in healthy donors. Notes on the study in general: In a later analysis, at a false discovery rate of 0.05, approximately 16,000 TCR beta sequences matched HLA alleles. The authors reported that TCR beta sequences could predict HLA-A and HLA-B alleles. These predictions were accurate for most subjects in the first cohort.

The CDR3 length is 16 residues. CDR1 is SNHLY, CDR2 FYNNEI, per germline. The V gene end was trimmed by 5 bases and the J gene end by 5 bases; junction bases not matched to a gene: 9. A word on this clone: What it binds is unknown.

Both 60 Vbeta primers and 13 Jbeta primers went into the PCR. Sequenced by immunoSEQ multiplex PCR; TCRdb stores in-frame clones only, minus some. The sample has some 65,000 clones, roughly two thirds seen once; the top ten hold 2.5% to 3%. The gene calls are TRBV2 and TRBJ1-4; TRBD1 matches at 9 bases. The source of this sequence is a man aged 25-45 years in good health and CMV-seronegative. Specimen: PBMCs. This CDR3 is CASSRGQGISNEKLFF. For the CDR3, the DNA is TGTGCCAGCAGTCGGGGACAGGGAATCTCGAATGAAAAACTGTTTTTT.